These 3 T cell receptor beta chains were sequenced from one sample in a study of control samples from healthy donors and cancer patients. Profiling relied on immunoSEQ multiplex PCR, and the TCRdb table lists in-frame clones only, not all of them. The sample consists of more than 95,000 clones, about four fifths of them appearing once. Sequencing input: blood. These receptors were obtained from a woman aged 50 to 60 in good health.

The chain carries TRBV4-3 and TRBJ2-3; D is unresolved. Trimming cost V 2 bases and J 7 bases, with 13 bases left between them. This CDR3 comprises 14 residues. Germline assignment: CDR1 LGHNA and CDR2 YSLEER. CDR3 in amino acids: CASSQSGRGHTQYF. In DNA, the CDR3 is TGCGCCAGCAGCCAATCCGGAAGAGGCCATACGCAGTATTTT.

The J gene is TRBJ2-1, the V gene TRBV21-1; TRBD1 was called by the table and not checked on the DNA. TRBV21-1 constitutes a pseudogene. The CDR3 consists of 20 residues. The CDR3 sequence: CASSKVATGGVTGSYNEQFF. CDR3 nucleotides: TGTGCCAGCAGCAAAGTTGCGACAGGGGGCGTGACCGGCTCCTACAATGAGCAGTTCTTC.

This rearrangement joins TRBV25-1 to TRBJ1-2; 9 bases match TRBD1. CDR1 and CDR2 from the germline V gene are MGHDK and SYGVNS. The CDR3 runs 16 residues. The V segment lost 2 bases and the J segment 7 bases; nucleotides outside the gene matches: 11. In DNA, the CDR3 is TGTGCCAGCAGTGAAGGTTACAGGGGGCGTTTAGGTGGCTACACCTTC. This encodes CASSEGYRGRLGGYTF.